This TCR beta chain was captured in a study of sequential checkpoint blockade in melanoma. The treatment: randomized to nivolumab then ipilimumab (arm A) or the reverse (arm B). The table came from immunoSEQ multiplex PCR; TCRdb's copy has only in-frame clones and leaves some out. The table includes about 40,000 clones, roughly four fifths detected once. The germline gives CDR1 SEHNR, CDR2 FQNEAQ (reference sequence). The length of the CDR3 is 16 residues. V was pared by 5 bases and J by 4 bases, with 10 bases of the junction left unmatched. The sequenced sample was CD8+ T cells sorted from blood (inferred from file names), obtained from a patient given nivolumab and ipilimumab in sequence. The receptor comes from a human donor with melanoma. The chain is built from TRBV7-9 and TRBJ2-1; 8 positions agree with TRBD2. CDR3 nucleotides: TGTGCCAGCAGCGGACCGGGACTAGGGATGTACAATGAGCAGTTCTTC. Translating gives CASSGPGLGMYNEQFF.